Below, 10 T cell receptor beta chains from the same sample are listed, as sequenced in a study of blood T cells in healthy people across ages. Primed by a sample-barcoded 5' primer and a J-beta primer mix, a second PCR proceeded for about 6 to 11 cycles. One entry per CDR3 protein results from TCRdb running MiXCR on the 5' RACE reads. The repertoire consists of about 1 million distinct CDR3 sequences, with under 45% occurring once and the leading ten covering about 20%. Sequenced input: blood. These TCRs come from an older woman in good health.

There are a few counts of this clonotype. A much more abundant neighbour one base away suggests this may be a read error. The genes are TRBV2 and TRBJ2-7; possibly TRBD1 for D (6 bases). Trimming cost V 4 bases and J 7 bases, with 17 bases left between them. Germline V gene data show CDR1 as SNHLY and CDR2 as FYNNEI. The CDR3 totals 14 residues. The CDR3, as DNA: TGTGCCAGCAGTGGTCAGGGGCTAGTAGGTGAGCAGTACTTC. It specifies CASSGQGLVGEQYF.

This chain links TRBV15 with TRBJ1-2, with D perhaps matching TRBD1 (5 bases). The CDR3 runs to 14 residues. V lost 2 bases, J lost 1 base, and 8 bases lay in between. Germline V gene sequence: CDR1 LNHNV, CDR2 YYDKDF (reference sequence). In nucleotides, the CDR3 is TGTGCCACCAGCAGACAGGGCGATAACTATGGCTACACCTTC. Protein: CATSRQGDNYGYTF.

In this sample, this clonotype turned up once. The chain joins TRBV5-1 to TRBJ2-1; D is ambiguous. The CDR3 runs 12 residues. Per the germline V gene, CDR1 is SGHRS and CDR2 is YFSETQ. The ends were cut back, 4 bases at V and 9 bases at J, with 11 bases in the middle. The chain's CDR3 is CASSHSLGEQFF. Here the CDR3 DNA reads TGCGCCAGCAGCCACAGTCTCGGTGAGCAGTTCTTC.

CDR3 nucleotides: TGCGCCAGCAGCCAACTTCCGGGACTAGCGAACAATGAGCAGTTCTTC. Amino acids: CASSQLPGLANNEQFF. The genes are TRBV4-1 and TRBJ2-1; TRBD2 matches at 10 bases. The ends lost 2 bases at V and 5 bases at J; junction bases unmatched: 6. The CDR3 loop spans 16 amino acids. Germline lookup yields CDR1 MGHRA and CDR2 YSYEKL.

This clonotype was seen a handful of times. The chain recombines TRBV7-8 with TRBJ2-5; the D gene is possibly TRBD2 (5 bases). There are 15 residues in the CDR3. CDR1 and CDR2 (germline): SGHVS, FQNEAQ. Trimming shortened V by 5 bases and J by 2 bases, and 15 bases separated the two germline ends. The chain's CDR3 is CASSALSDFQETQYF. DNA of the CDR3: TGTGCCAGCAGCGCATTGTCGGACTTTCAAGAGACCCAGTACTTC.

This rearrangement joins TRBV27 to TRBJ1-6; TRBD1 is a possible D gene (6 bases). The length of the CDR3 is 15 residues. The germline gives CDR1 MNHEY, CDR2 SMNVEV (reference sequence). Trimming removed 6 bases from V and 9 bases from J, with 18 bases in between. CDR3 amino acids: CASRSPGQFSSPLHF. In nucleotides, the CDR3 is TGTGCCAGCAGAAGCCCCGGACAGTTTAGTTCACCCCTCCACTTT.

The chain links TRBV20-1 to TRBJ2-2, with D perhaps given as TRBD1 or TRBD2 (5 bases each). This CDR3 region has 15 residues. Germline CDR1 and CDR2: DFQATT and SNEGSKA (reference sequence). V was pared by 1 base and J by 4 bases, with 13 bases between. CDR3 bases: TGCAGTGCTAGAGGTCAAAGGGACGGCACCGGGGAGCTGTTTTTT. Translated: CSARGQRDGTGELFF.

This chain joins TRBV7-2 and TRBJ2-7; D is unclear. Near its end, the DNA agrees better with TRBJ2-5, so the J call may be wrong. The length of the CDR3 is 14 residues. The germline V gene encodes CDR1 SGHTA and CDR2 FQGNSA. The DNA for the CDR3 is TGTGCCAGCAGCCCCCTCGATAATCAAGAGACCCAGTACTTC. Amino acid sequence: CASSPLDNQETQYF.

The chain links TRBV28 to TRBJ2-7, with 10 positions matching TRBD2. The germline gives CDR1 MDHEN, CDR2 SYDVKM. This CDR3 region has 17 residues. Trimming at V came to 4 bases and at J to 3 bases, leaving 12 bases not matched to a gene. The CDR3 loop reads CASSSPITSGANYEQYF. In DNA form, the CDR3 reads TGTGCCAGCAGTTCCCCTATAACTAGCGGGGCAAACTACGAGCAGTACTTC.

The chain carries TRBV6-5 and TRBJ2-7, with 10 bases identical to TRBD1. Germline V gene data show CDR1 as MNHEY and CDR2 as SVGAGI. The J segment lost 2 bases and the V segment lost 5 bases, leaving 6 bases of the junction unmatched. This CDR3 region has 15 residues. CDR3 sequence reads: CASSHVGQGTYEQYF. The CDR3, as DNA: TGTGCCAGCAGTCACGTGGGACAGGGGACCTACGAGCAGTACTTC.